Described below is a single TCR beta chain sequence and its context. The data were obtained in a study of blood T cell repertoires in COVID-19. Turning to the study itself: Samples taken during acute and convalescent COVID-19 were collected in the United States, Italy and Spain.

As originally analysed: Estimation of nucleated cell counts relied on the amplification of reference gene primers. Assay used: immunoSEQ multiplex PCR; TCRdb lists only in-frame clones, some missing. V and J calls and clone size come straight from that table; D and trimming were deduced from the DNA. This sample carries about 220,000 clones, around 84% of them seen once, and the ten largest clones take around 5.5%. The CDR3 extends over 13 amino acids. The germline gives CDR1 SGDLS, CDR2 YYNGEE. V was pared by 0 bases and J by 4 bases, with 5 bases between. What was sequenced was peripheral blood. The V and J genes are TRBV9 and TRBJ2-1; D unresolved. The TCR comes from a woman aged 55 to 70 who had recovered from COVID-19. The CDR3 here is CASSVDQYNEQFF. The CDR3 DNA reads TGTGCCAGCAGCGTAGACCAGTACAATGAGCAGTTCTTC.